This TCR beta chain came from a study of blood T cell repertoires in COVID-19. The CDR3 has 11 amino acids. Germline loops: CDR1 ENHRY, CDR2 SYGVKD. The germline V and J ends were trimmed by 4 bases and 5 bases, with 4 bases remaining between them. Study members were between about 18 and 90 years old and lived in 24 US regions. Cohorts were determined from participant-reported clinical history. Under the authors' procedure: Estimation of nucleated cell counts was performed using reference gene primer amplification. Profiled with immunoSEQ multiplex PCR; TCRdb holds only in-frame clones, not every one. That table is the source of V, J and clone size, and D and trimming were worked out from the DNA. The sample has about 180,000 clones, around 80% seen once.

This TCR was recovered from a woman between 45 and 60 years old who had recovered from COVID-19. The chain joins TRBV10-3 to TRBJ2-3; D uncertain. The sample consisted of PBMCs or T cells enriched from blood (not recorded which). CDR3 sequence: CAISVKDTQYF. CDR3 bases: TGTGCCATCAGTGTTAAAGATACGCAGTATTTT.